This entry features one T cell receptor (beta chain) sequence. The antigen it recognizes is unknown. Base qualities are not at hand, and no much larger clone is one base apart. Library preparation employed the immunoSEQ multiplex PCR assay. The immuneACCESS repertoire file appears here via TCRdb, limited to in-frame rearrangements. These files lack a portion of the clones; in checked studies, under half of the deficit traces to unresolved V genes, and the cause of the others is not known. The sample has tens of thousands of clones on record, 87% of them singletons. About 13% of the sample is taken by the ten largest. This entry belongs to a study of control samples from healthy donors and cancer patients (TCRdb year 2020). Trimming at the junction amounts to 6 bases on V and 0 bases on J, and the germline ends lie 15 bases apart. Its CDR3 holds 16 amino acids, cysteine through phenylalanine. Only the CDR3 portion is preserved as DNA: 48 bases, with reading frame beginning at the first base. The germline V gene (reference sequence) gives CDR1 as LGHDT and CDR2 as YNNKEL.

The clonotype comes from a woman aged 55 to 70 with lung cancer. Recombination joined TRBV3-1 (or the pseudogene TRBV3-2) with TRBJ1-3; the D gene is perhaps TRBD1, on 6 matching bases. Sample: PBMCs. The sequence in DNA is TGTGCCAGCAGTCCGGGGGCGTTCTACTCTGGAAACACCATATATTTT. This translates into CASSPGAFYSGNTIYF.